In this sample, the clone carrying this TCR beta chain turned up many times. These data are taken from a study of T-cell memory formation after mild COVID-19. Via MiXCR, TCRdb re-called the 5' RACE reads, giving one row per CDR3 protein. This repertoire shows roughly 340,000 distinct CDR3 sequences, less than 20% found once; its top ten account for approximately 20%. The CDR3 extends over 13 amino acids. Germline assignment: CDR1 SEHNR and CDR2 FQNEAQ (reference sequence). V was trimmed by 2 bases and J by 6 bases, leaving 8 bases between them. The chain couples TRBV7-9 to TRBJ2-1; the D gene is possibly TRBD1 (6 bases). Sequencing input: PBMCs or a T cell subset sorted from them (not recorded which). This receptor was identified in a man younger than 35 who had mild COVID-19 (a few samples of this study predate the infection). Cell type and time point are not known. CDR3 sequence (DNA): TGTGCCAGCAGCTTACAAGGGGGCAATGAGCAGTTCTTC. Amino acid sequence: CASSLQGGNEQFF.